Each of the 5 T cell receptor beta chains below was sequenced from the same sample in a study of blood T cells in healthy people across ages. A second PCR of roughly 7 to 11 cycles used a sample-barcoded 5' primer and a J-beta primer mix. TCRdb re-called the 5' RACE reads with MiXCR, one entry per CDR3 protein. The repertoire has 980,000 or so distinct CDR3 sequences, under 50% of them found once; the top ten carry around 15%. The specimen was blood. The receptors originated from a young man in good health.

The J gene is TRBJ2-1, the V gene TRBV4-3; perhaps TRBD1 as D (6 bases). Trimming removed 5 bases from V and 6 bases from J, with 17 bases in between. The CDR3 covers 15 residues. The V gene's germline CDR1 is LGHNA and CDR2 YSLEER. Written as DNA, the CDR3 is TGCGCCAGCAGCGAGAGCAGGGGTTTCCTCAATGAGCAGTTCTTC. Translation gives CASSESRGFLNEQFF.

In this sample, this clonotype turned up a few times. V usage is TRBV3-1 and J usage is TRBJ2-5; a possible D gene is TRBD1 (5 bases). The germline V gene encodes CDR1 LGHDT and CDR2 YNNKEL (reference sequence). CDR3 length equals 15 residues. Trimming removed 4 bases at V and 2 bases at J, with 14 bases between. CDR3 bases: TGTGCCAGCAGCCCACCCAGGGTTCGTCAAGAGACCCAGTACTTC. Amino acid sequence: CASSPPRVRQETQYF.

A note on this clonotype: Given a much more abundant clone one base away, this may be a read error. In nucleotides, the CDR3 is TGTGCCTGCAGTTCCTCCCGGACAGAGTACACCTTC. It is translated as CACSSSRTEYTF. This sequence joins TRBV6-5 and TRBJ1-2, with D tentatively TRBD1 (6 bases). This CDR3 contains 12 residues. CDR1 and CDR2 (germline): MNHEY, SVGAGI.

The chain employs TRBV10-3 and TRBJ2-1; D is unresolved. CDR1 and CDR2 from the germline V gene are ENHRY and SYGVKD. This CDR3 contains 13 residues. Trimming left V 4 bases short and J 4 bases short, with 8 bases between. The CDR3 region has the DNA TGTGCCATCAGTGGGAAGGGATACAATGAGCAGTTCTTC. The encoded protein is CAISGKGYNEQFF.

The chain carries TRBV5-1 and TRBJ1-1, with no clear D. Trimming took 4 bases from V and 2 from J, leaving 15 bases between them. Germline V gives CDR1 SGHRS, CDR2 YFSETQ. CDR3 length equals 15 residues. The CDR3 DNA reads TGCGCCAGCAGCCTTCAATCGACACCTAACACTGAAGCTTTCTTT. This encodes CASSLQSTPNTEAFF.